This is a list of T cell receptor beta chains from one sample in a study of identical twins. TCRdb re-derived calls from the 5' RACE reads in MiXCR, one entry per CDR3 protein. This sample yields fewer than 250,000 distinct CDR3 sequences, of which 6% to 8.5% are seen a single time; around 5% belongs to the top ten. These data are also associated with another study on yellow fever vaccine responses in identical twins.

The sequencing sample was made of CD8+ T cells sorted from blood. All receptors derive from a young woman in good health. Both conserved end residues are part of each CDR3. D genes are given only for firm matches. Expanded clones get a size class; other rows say once, few or many, or leave the size out.

-	TRBV5-1	many	TRBJ2-1	TGCGCCAGCAGCGTAAGTGCCTCCTACAATGAGCAGTTCTTC	CASSVSASYNEQFF
TRBD2	TRBV12-3/TRBV12-4	many	TRBJ2-3	TGTGCCAGCAGCGGACTAGCGGGTGTCACAGATACGCAGTATTTT	CASSGLAGVTDTQYF
TRBD2	TRBV4-1	few	TRBJ2-5	TGCGCCAGCAGCCAACGGACTAGCGGGGGCGGGGAAGAGACCCAGTACTTC	CASSQRTSGGGEETQYF
TRBD1	TRBV29-1	many	TRBJ2-2	TGCAGCGTAGTCCCGGGACAGTACACCGGGGAGCTGTTTTTT	CSVVPGQYTGELFF
-	TRBV10-2	-	TRBJ1-1	TGCGCCAGCAGTGACAGGGTGGGGGATGAAGCTTTCTTT	CASSDRVGDEAFF
TRBD2	TRBV12-3/TRBV12-4	many	TRBJ2-1	TGTGCCAGCAGTCCGACTAGCGGGGAGCACTACAATGAGCAGTTCTTC	CASSPTSGEHYNEQFF
-	TRBV2	few	TRBJ2-3	TGTGCCAGCAGTGATGGGCGGGACAGCACAGATACGCAGTATTTT	CASSDGRDSTDTQYF
-	TRBV6-2/TRBV6-3	-	TRBJ2-5	TGTGCCAGCAGCGGGGAAATGTTGTACTTC	CASSGEMLYF
-	TRBV27	-	TRBJ2-3	TGTGCCAGCAGTCCCCACGGACCGCGAGGAGATACGCAGTATTTT	CASSPHGPRGDTQYF
TRBD2	TRBV7-8	few	TRBJ2-7	TGTGCCAGCAGCTTAGGGGGACTAGCGGGAGTGGCCTACGAGCAGTACTTC	CASSLGGLAGVAYEQYF
-	TRBV3-1	-	TRBJ1-5	TGTGCCTGCAGCCAAGATTATACGTCCTCTCAGCCCCAGCATTTT	CACSQDYTSSQPQHF
-	TRBV7-9	-	TRBJ2-7	TGTGCCAGCAGCCCCGTAAGACAGTACCATACCTCCTACGAGCAGTACTTC	CASSPVRQYHTSYEQYF
-	TRBV4-1	many	TRBJ2-4	TGCGCCAGCAGCCCAAGAGCGGACATTCAGTACTTC	CASSPRADIQYF
-	TRBV4-1	-	TRBJ2-3	TGCGCCAGCAGCCAAGATGGGGGATCGGCACACACAGATACGCAGTATTTT	CASSQDGGSAHTDTQYF
-	TRBV19	-	TRBJ1-1	TGTGCCAGTAGCATACCAGGTTCCCCCGACACTGAAGCTTTCTTT	CASSIPGSPDTEAFF
-	TRBV5-5	-	TRBJ2-5	TGTGCCAGCAGCTCCGGGACACACCAAGAGACCCAGTACTTC	CASSSGTHQETQYF
-	TRBV6-5	-	TRBJ1-3	TGTGCCAGCAGTTACTCGAATATGGTGGACAGCCGGGGAAACACCATATATTTT	CASSYSNMVDSRGNTIYF
-	TRBV20-1	few	TRBJ1-1	TGCAGTGCTAGAGGGGTCAAATCGAACACTGAAGCTTTCTTT	CSARGVKSNTEAFF
-	TRBV10-3	-	TRBJ2-1	TGTGCCATCAGTGAATCGGGGGCAGGAAATGAGCAGTTCTTC	CAISESGAGNEQFF
-	TRBV20-1	few	TRBJ1-5	TGCAGTGCCAAGACAGACAAAAATCAGCCCCAGCATTTT	CSAKTDKNQPQHF
-	TRBV5-1	-	TRBJ1-2	TGCGCCAGCAGCCGGGGGGACTGGGACTATGGCTACACCTTC	CASSRGDWDYGYTF
-	TRBV4-2	-	TRBJ2-3	TGTGCCAGCAGCCAAGATTGGGCAGGGGCCGCAGATACGCAGTATTTT	CASSQDWAGAADTQYF
-	TRBV7-9	many	TRBJ2-7	TGTGCCAGCAGCACACGGGACGGTGACTCCTACGAGCAGTACTTC	CASSTRDGDSYEQYF
TRBD2	TRBV4-1	-	TRBJ2-7	TGCGCCAGCAGCCAAGATCCCCAGGGGCTAGCGGGGTCCTACGAGCAGTACTTC	CASSQDPQGLAGSYEQYF
-	TRBV7-9	many	TRBJ2-1	TGTGCCAGCAGCTTGTCCCCAGAGGGTGAGCAGTTCTTC	CASSLSPEGEQFF
TRBD1	TRBV5-1	many	TRBJ2-7	TGCGCCAGCAGCCAGACAGGGGATACCTACGAGCAGTACTTC	CASSQTGDTYEQYF
-	TRBV12-3/TRBV12-4	many	TRBJ1-2	TGTGCCAGCCTTGGACAGCCGATTTATGGCTACACCTTC	CASLGQPIYGYTF
-	TRBV28	many	TRBJ2-7	TGTGCCAGCAGTGTTGGGCGGAGGACCTACGAGCAGTACTTC	CASSVGRRTYEQYF
TRBD1	TRBV5-1	-	TRBJ2-1	TGCGCCAGCAGCCTGGCGGGACAGGGTCCCTACAATGAGCAGTTCTTC	CASSLAGQGPYNEQFF
-	TRBV3-1	-	TRBJ2-7	TGTGCCAGCAGCCAAGACGAGGTCTCCTACGAGCAGTACTTC	CASSQDEVSYEQYF
TRBD2	TRBV13	-	TRBJ2-5	TGTGCCAGCAGCTCCCACCTGGTAGCGGGAGGCCAGTGGGTAGAAGAGACCCAGTACTTC	CASSSHLVAGGQWVEETQYF
-	TRBV19	few	TRBJ2-3	TGTGCCAGTAGTATGAGAGCGACGGATACGCAGTATTTT	CASSMRATDTQYF
-	TRBV11-2	-	TRBJ2-1	TGTGCCAGCAGCTTAACCCTGGACACGACCCCGGGGAATGAGCAGTTCTTC	CASSLTLDTTPGNEQFF
-	TRBV28	-	TRBJ2-7	TGTGCCAGCAGTTTTGTTGGGGTCACCTACGAGCAGTACTTC	CASSFVGVTYEQYF
-	TRBV20-1	many	TRBJ2-3	TGCAGTGCCACCCTACTAGGCGGAGATACGCAGTATTTT	CSATLLGGDTQYF
-	TRBV6-5	-	TRBJ2-2	TGTGCCAGCAGTTACTCGTGGGAGAACACCGGGGAGCTGTTTTTT	CASSYSWENTGELFF
-	TRBV11-2	few	TRBJ2-1	TGTGCCAGCAGCTTATTCTCACCCGGGACTGTGTCCTCCTACAATGAGCAGTTCTTC	CASSLFSPGTVSSYNEQFF
-	TRBV6-2/TRBV6-3	-	TRBJ2-3	TGTGCCAGCAGCAGCCCCAGGGGCTCTCCACCCATCGGGACGTTGGATACGCAGTATTTT	CASSSPRGSPPIGTLDTQYF
-	TRBV2	few	TRBJ1-6	TGTGCCAGCGGTGGGGACCCCAATTCACCCCTCCACTTT	CASGGDPNSPLHF